The rows below give T cell receptor beta chains drawn from one sample of a study of CD8 T cell repertoires and HIV-1 epitope variants. The table came from immunoSEQ multiplex PCR; TCRdb's copy has only in-frame clones and leaves some out. The profile shows about 5,000 clones, roughly 64% of them singletons. Their recognized antigens are unknown. Source material: cultured CD8+ T cells derived from PBMCs. The receptors were gathered from a male donor with HIV. CDR3s include the opening cysteine and the closing phenylalanine or tryptophan. D genes are given only for firm matches. A row's size may be missing; if present it is once, few, many or a size class.

.,TRBJ2-3,TRBV27,.,CASSLTLTRGTDTQYF,TGTGCCAGCAGCCTAACATTGACTAGAGGCACAGATACGCAGTATTTT
.,TRBJ2-3,TRBV5-1,.,CASIDGEGLSTDTQYF,TGCGCCAGCATTGATGGGGAAGGGTTGAGCACAGATACGCAGTATTTT
TRBD2,TRBJ2-7,TRBV6-1,.,CASSETASGLMEQYF,TGTGCCAGCAGTGAAACGGCTAGCGGCCTCATGGAGCAGTACTTC
.,TRBJ1-1,TRBV13,.,CASSAFLNTEAFF,TGTGCCAGCAGCGCCTTCTTGAACACTGAAGCTTTCTTT
TRBD1,TRBJ2-1,TRBV28,.,CASSATGGDSYEQFF,TGTGCCAGCAGTGCCACAGGGGGCGACTCATATGAGCAGTTCTTC
TRBD1,TRBJ1-1,TRBV27,once,CASGDRAGNTEAFF,TGTGCCAGCGGGGACAGGGCTGGGAACACTGAAGCTTTCTTT
TRBD1,TRBJ1-1,TRBV28,few,CASSPIGQGDTEAFF,TGTGCCAGCAGTCCGATAGGACAGGGGGACACTGAAGCTTTCTTT
.,TRBJ2-7,TRBV6-6,medium-sized,CASSPGAITYEQYF,TGTGCCAGCAGCCCCGGGGCGATTACCTACGAGCAGTACTTC
TRBD2,TRBJ2-7,TRBV7-2,.,CASSFGTSGYEQYF,TGTGCCAGCAGCTTTGGGACTAGCGGCTACGAGCAGTACTTC
TRBD1,TRBJ2-5,TRBV27,.,CASSPGTGVFETQYF,TGTGCCAGCAGCCCCGGGACAGGGGTTTTTGAGACCCAGTACTTC
.,TRBJ2-3,TRBV9,once,CASSVWSGGGTDTQYF,TGTGCCAGCAGCGTATGGTCCGGGGGCGGCACAGATACGCAGTATTTT
TRBD1,TRBJ1-2,TRBV7-8,.,CASSSGTGGYTF,TGTGCCAGCAGTTCCGGGACAGGGGGCTACACCTTC
TRBD2,TRBJ2-3,TRBV7-3,once,CASSFDLAGSTDTQYF,TGTGCCAGCAGCTTCGACTTAGCGGGGAGCACAGATACGCAGTATTTT
TRBD2,TRBJ2-1,TRBV14,.,CASRLAGEGEQFF,TGTGCCAGCAGGCTAGCGGGAGAAGGTGAGCAGTTCTTC
TRBD1,TRBJ2-6,TRBV4-3,.,CASSQRQGRSGANVLTF,TGCGCCAGCAGCCAAAGACAGGGGAGGTCTGGGGCCAACGTCCTGACTTTC
.,TRBJ2-4,TRBV11-3,.,CASSSTGTGNIQYF,TGTGCCAGCAGCTCAACCGGGACTGGGAACATTCAGTACTTC
TRBD1,TRBJ2-3,TRBV7-3,.,CASSPGQGNTDTQYF,TGTGCCAGCAGCCCAGGACAGGGCAACACAGATACGCAGTATTTT
.,TRBJ1-5,TRBV2,.,CASSERSAQHF,TGTGCCAGCAGTGAACGGTCAGCCCAGCATTTT
.,TRBJ2-3,TRBV11-3,.,CASSSTADTQYF,TGTGCCAGCAGCTCGACAGCAGATACGCAGTATTTT
.,TRBJ2-4,TRBV2,.,CASRGSALAKNIQYF,TGTGCCAGCAGGGGTAGCGCCCTAGCCAAAAACATTCAGTACTTC